These T cell receptor beta chains were read from a single sample in a study of T cell changes during pregnancy in multiple sclerosis. Sequencing was performed with immunoSEQ multiplex PCR; in TCRdb, only in-frame clones are kept and a portion is missing. The sample carries under 90,000 clones, 94% recorded once. Sequences were derived from peripheral blood, sampled in the second trimester of pregnancy. These receptors were collected from a female donor in good health, enrolled as a control in a pregnancy study. CDR3s include the opening cysteine and the closing phenylalanine or tryptophan. A D gene is named only where the DNA matches it firmly. Clone size appears in some rows only: once, few, many, or a class for an expanded clone.

TRBJ2-3	TRBV9	.	TRBD2	TGTGCCAGCAGCGTAGATCCCCTTGGGGGAGGGACCACAGATACGCAGTATTTT	CASSVDPLGGGTTDTQYF
TRBJ2-6	TRBV19	.	TRBD1	TGTGCCAGTAGCCCTCGGGACAGGGGACCCTCTGGGGCCAACGTCCTGACTTTC	CASSPRDRGPSGANVLTF
TRBJ2-5	TRBV5-4	.	TRBD1	TGTGCCACCAAGACAGGGGTGGTGTCCCAAGAGACCCAGTACTTC	CATKTGVVSQETQYF
TRBJ1-5	TRBV19	.	.	TGTGCCAGTTCCCCCTATAGCAATCAGCCCCAGCATTTT	CASSPYSNQPQHF
TRBJ2-1	TRBV7-9	.	.	TGTGCCAGCAGCCATCAAGGGGCCTGGGAGCAGTTCTTC	CASSHQGAWEQFF
TRBJ2-2	TRBV6-1	.	TRBD1	TGTGCCAGCAGTGAACAGGGGGCGAACACCGGGGAGCTGTTTTTT	CASSEQGANTGELFF
TRBJ1-2	TRBV5-4	.	.	TGTGCCAGCAGCTTGGGCCAGCAACGTGGAGGGGGCTACACCTTC	CASSLGQQRGGGYTF
TRBJ2-5	TRBV19	.	TRBD2	TGTGCCAGTAGTATAGGGGCTAGCGGGGAGACCCAGTACTTC	CASSIGASGETQYF
TRBJ2-7	TRBV28	.	.	TGTGCCAGCAGTCCCCTAGGGGGTGCTTCCTCCTACGAGCAGTACTTC	CASSPLGGASSYEQYF
TRBJ2-3	TRBV30	.	TRBD2	TGTGCCTACAGTCCCGCGGGAGGTAGGGATACGCAGTATTTT	CAYSPAGGRDTQYF
TRBJ1-2	TRBV7-2	.	TRBD1	TGTGCCAGCAGCCCGGGCCCCCAGGGGGCCCCGAGGAAAGGCTACACCTTC	CASSPGPQGAPRKGYTF
TRBJ2-5	TRBV2	.	TRBD2	TGTGCCAGCAGAGGGACTAGCGGGAGGACAGAGACCCAGTACTTC	CASRGTSGRTETQYF
TRBJ1-2	TRBV7-2	.	.	TGTGCCAGCAGCTTATCAGGGGAGGGTCGCTACACCTTC	CASSLSGEGRYTF
TRBJ2-3	TRBV5-1	.	TRBD2	TGCGCCAGCAGCTTGAGGGCTAGCGGGTTGGCAGATACGCAGTATTTT	CASSLRASGLADTQYF
TRBJ2-1	TRBV4-1	.	TRBD2	TGCGCCAGCAGCCAACCGGGACTAGCGGCCCATGAGCAGTTCTTC	CASSQPGLAAHEQFF
TRBJ2-1	TRBV13	.	TRBD2	TGTGCCAGCACCCGATTAACTAGCGGGAGGATCTACAATGAGCAGTTCTTC	CASTRLTSGRIYNEQFF
TRBJ2-5	TRBV27	.	TRBD2	TGTGCCAGCAGTTTAAGGCGGGAGGTTTGGGAGACCCAGTACTTC	CASSLRREVWETQYF
TRBJ2-1	TRBV9	.	.	TGTGCCAGCAGCCCCCAGAGGGGGTACAATGAGCAGTTCTTC	CASSPQRGYNEQFF
TRBJ2-7	TRBV4-1	.	TRBD2	TGCGCCAGCAGCCGACTAGCGGGAGGGCACGAGCAGTACTTC	CASSRLAGGHEQYF
TRBJ1-6	TRBV27	once	TRBD1	TGTGCCAGCAGGAACCGGGACAGGGGATCTAATTCACCCCTCCACTTT	CASRNRDRGSNSPLHF
TRBJ2-5	TRBV6-1	.	.	TGTGCCAGCAGTGAACGGGCTCCAGGGAAAGAGACCCAGTACTTC	CASSERAPGKETQYF
TRBJ2-3	TRBV5-4	once	TRBD2	TGTGCCAGCAGCTTGCCTAGCGGGCTCACAGATACGCAGTATTTT	CASSLPSGLTDTQYF
TRBJ1-1	TRBV4-1	.	TRBD1	TGCGCCAGCAGATTATCGGGGGCGGGCACAGGGGGTCCAACAGCTGAAGCTTTCTTT	CASRLSGAGTGGPTAEAFF
TRBJ2-5	TRBV2	.	TRBD1	TGTGCCAGCAGTTTGGACAGGGGTGAGGAGACCCAGTACTTC	CASSLDRGEETQYF
TRBJ1-5	TRBV19	.	TRBD1	TGTGCCAGTAGTATTCAGGGGGCTTCGAGCAATCAGCCCCAGCATTTT	CASSIQGASSNQPQHF
TRBJ2-5	TRBV27	.	TRBD1	TGTGCCAGCAGTCCCGGGACAGGGGAGGTTGAGACCCAGTACTTC	CASSPGTGEVETQYF
TRBJ1-2	TRBV7-2	.	TRBD1	TGTGCCAGCGGACGGACAGGAGCCTATGGCTACACCTTC	CASGRTGAYGYTF
TRBJ2-1	TRBV18	.	.	TGTGCCAGCTCACCAGCTAGCCTTTACAATGAGCAGTTCTTC	CASSPASLYNEQFF
TRBJ2-1	TRBV4-2	.	.	TGTGCCAGCAGCCAAAATTGGAGGGCCGACTACAATGAGCAGTTCTTC	CASSQNWRADYNEQFF
TRBJ2-3	TRBV6-5	.	.	TGTGCCAGCAGTTCCCCGGCCCTGGGAGCAGATACGCAGTATTTT	CASSSPALGADTQYF
TRBJ2-1	TRBV7-9	.	TRBD2	TGTGCCAGCAGCTTAGCTCTGGCTAGCGGGACAGAGCATGAGCAGTTCTTC	CASSLALASGTEHEQFF
TRBJ2-1	TRBV27	few	TRBD2	TGTGCCAGCAGTCCTAGCGGGAGGGGCAGGAATGAGCAGTTCTTC	CASSPSGRGRNEQFF
TRBJ1-3	TRBV19	.	.	TGTGCCAGTAGTGACCGGACAGCGATCTCTGGAAACACCATATATTTT	CASSDRTAISGNTIYF
TRBJ2-7	TRBV27	.	.	TGTGCCAGCAGTTCCTACCGCGGGACAGCCTCCTACGAGCAGTACTTC	CASSSYRGTASYEQYF
TRBJ2-2	TRBV9	.	TRBD2	TGTGCCAGCAGCGTAGAGCTAGCGGGAGTTACCGGGGAGCTGTTTTTT	CASSVELAGVTGELFF
TRBJ2-1	TRBV18	once	TRBD2	TGTGCCAGCTCCCACGGGCTAGCGGGAGAATCGCCCTACAATGAGCAGTTCTTC	CASSHGLAGESPYNEQFF
TRBJ1-3	TRBV5-1	.	.	TGCGCCAGCAGCTTGGAAGGGAGCGGAAACACCATATATTTT	CASSLEGSGNTIYF
TRBJ1-1	TRBV27	.	.	TGTGCCAGCAGTTTAAACAGGTACACTGAAGCTTTCTTT	CASSLNRYTEAFF
TRBJ2-2	TRBV18	.	.	TGTGCCAGCGTTAGCGGCGCGAACACCGGGGAGCTGTTTTTT	CASVSGANTGELFF
TRBJ2-1	TRBV7-2	.	.	TGTGCCAGCAGCTTATTTCAGGGACTGAACAATGAGCAGTTCTTC	CASSLFQGLNNEQFF
TRBJ2-2	TRBV5-1	.	.	TGCGCCAGCAGCGAGTCCGGGACTGCAAACACCGGGGAGCTGTTTTTT	CASSESGTANTGELFF
TRBJ1-5	TRBV5-1	.	.	TGCGCCAGCAGCTTGGGCTTACGGGATAGCAATCAGCCCCAGCATTTT	CASSLGLRDSNQPQHF